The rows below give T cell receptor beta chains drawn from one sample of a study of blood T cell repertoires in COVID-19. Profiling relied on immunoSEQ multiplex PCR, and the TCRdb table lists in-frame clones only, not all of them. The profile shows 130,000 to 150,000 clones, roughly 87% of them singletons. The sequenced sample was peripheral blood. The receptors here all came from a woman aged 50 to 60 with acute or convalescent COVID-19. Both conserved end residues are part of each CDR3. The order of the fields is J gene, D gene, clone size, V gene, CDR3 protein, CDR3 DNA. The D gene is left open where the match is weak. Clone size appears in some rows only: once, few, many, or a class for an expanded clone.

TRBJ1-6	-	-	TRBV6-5	CASSRQIINSPLHF	TGTGCCAGCAGCAGACAGATAATTAATTCACCCCTCCACTTT
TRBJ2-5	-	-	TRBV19	CASSLARVETQYF	TGTGCCAGTAGTTTGGCTAGAGTTGAGACCCAGTACTTC
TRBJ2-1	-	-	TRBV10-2	CASRGPGYNEQFF	TGCGCCAGCAGGGGGCCCGGCTACAATGAGCAGTTCTTC
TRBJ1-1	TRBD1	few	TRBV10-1	CASSPQGVEGNTEAFF	TGCGCCAGCAGTCCACAGGGGGTGGAGGGGAACACTGAAGCTTTCTTT
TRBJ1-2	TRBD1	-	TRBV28	CASSLPRQGNGYTF	TGTGCCAGCAGTTTACCCAGACAGGGAAATGGCTACACCTTC
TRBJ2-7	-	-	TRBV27	CASSLHRASSYEQYF	TGTGCCAGCAGTTTACACAGGGCCAGCTCCTACGAGCAGTACTTC
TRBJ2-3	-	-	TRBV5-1	CASSSGLTYDTDTQYF	TGCGCCAGCAGCTCGGGACTTACCTACGACACAGATACGCAGTATTTT
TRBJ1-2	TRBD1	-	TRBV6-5	CASRPTGGFYGYTF	TGTGCCAGCAGGCCGACAGGGGGCTTCTATGGCTACACCTTC
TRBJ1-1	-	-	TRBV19	CASSMGGLLPEAFF	TGTGCCAGTAGTATGGGGGGGCTCCTTCCTGAAGCTTTCTTT
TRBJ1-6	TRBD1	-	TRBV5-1	CASSLGGQGNSPLHF	TGCGCCAGCAGCTTGGGGGGACAGGGTAATTCACCCCTCCACTTT
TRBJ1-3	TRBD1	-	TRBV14	CASSLRGTVSSGNTIYF	TGTGCCAGCAGCCTACGGGGGACAGTTTCTTCTGGAAACACCATATATTTT
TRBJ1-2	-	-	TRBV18	CASSPLADPTNYGYTF	TGTGCCAGCTCACCATTGGCGGATCCCACTAACTATGGCTACACCTTC
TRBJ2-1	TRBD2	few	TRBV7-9	CAQVLAGNEQFF	TGTGCCCAAGTACTAGCGGGTAATGAGCAGTTCTTC
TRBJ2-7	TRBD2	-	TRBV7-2	CASSLLAATPYEQYF	TGTGCCAGCAGCTTACTAGCGGCCACGCCCTACGAGCAGTACTTC
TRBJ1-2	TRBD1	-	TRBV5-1	CASRLDRDYGYTF	TGCGCCAGCAGACTCGACAGGGACTATGGCTACACCTTC
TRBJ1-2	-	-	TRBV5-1	CASSLARDKLNYGYTF	TGCGCCAGCAGCTTGGCCCGGGACAAGCTTAACTATGGCTACACCTTC
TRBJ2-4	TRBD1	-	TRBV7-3	CASSKTGGENIQYF	TGTGCCAGCAGCAAGACAGGGGGAGAAAACATTCAGTACTTC
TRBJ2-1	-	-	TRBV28	CASSLGSGGTYNEQFF	TGTGCCAGCAGTTTGGGGTCAGGGGGGACCTACAATGAGCAGTTCTTC
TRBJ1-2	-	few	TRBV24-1	CATSADRGYGYTF	TGTGCCACCAGTGCGGACAGAGGCTATGGCTACACCTTC
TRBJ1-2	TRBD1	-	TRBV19	CASSGGGLYGYTF	TGTGCCAGTAGTGGAGGGGGCCTCTATGGCTACACCTTC
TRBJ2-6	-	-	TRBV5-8	CASSLVAFSGANVLTF	TGTGCCAGCAGCTTGGTGGCCTTCTCTGGGGCCAACGTCCTGACTTTC
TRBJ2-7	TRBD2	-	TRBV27	CASSITAGGHEQYF	TGTGCCAGCAGCATTACCGCGGGAGGCCACGAGCAGTACTTC
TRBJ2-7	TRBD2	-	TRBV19	CASSPALTTSGFRSYEQYF	TGTGCCAGTAGTCCAGCCCTAACGACTAGCGGGTTCCGCTCCTACGAGCAGTACTTC
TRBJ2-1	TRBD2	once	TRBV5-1	CASSYTSGGGDEQFF	TGCGCCAGCAGCTACACTAGCGGGGGAGGGGATGAGCAGTTCTTC
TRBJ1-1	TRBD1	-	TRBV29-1	CSVWTGGRTEAFF	TGCAGCGTCTGGACAGGGGGAAGGACTGAAGCTTTCTTT
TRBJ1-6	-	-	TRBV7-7	CASSLGQPNSPLHF	TGTGCCAGCAGCTTAGGACAGCCAAATTCACCCCTCCACTTT
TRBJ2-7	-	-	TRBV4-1	CASSETLAPLGEQYF	TGCGCCAGCAGCGAGACCCTAGCCCCCCTTGGCGAGCAGTACTTC
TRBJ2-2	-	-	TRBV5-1	CASSLGRTGELFF	TGCGCCAGCAGCTTGGGAAGGACAGGGGAGCTGTTTTTT
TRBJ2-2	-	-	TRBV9	CASSAHLDTGELFF	TGTGCCAGCAGCGCTCACTTGGACACCGGGGAGCTGTTTTTT
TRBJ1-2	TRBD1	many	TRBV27	CASSSSGGYGYTF	TGTGCCAGCAGTTCATCAGGGGGATATGGCTACACCTTC
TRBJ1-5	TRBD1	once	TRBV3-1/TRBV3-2	CASSQDMGQNQPQHF	TGTGCCAGCAGCCAAGATATGGGACAGAATCAGCCCCAGCATTTT